The entry below describes one T cell receptor (beta chain). As yet, its antigen is unknown. These data belong to a study of beta chain features in type 1 diabetes. Study in general: All samples combined gave about 100 million sorted cells for examination.

This CDR3 spans 15 amino acids. With V trimmed by 2 bases and J by 7 bases, 6 bases remained unmatched. Germline V gene sequence: CDR1 LGHNA, CDR2 YSLEER. Study outcomes and limitations: It was possible that PCR favored shorter templates, equally so in patients and controls. Type 1 diabetes patients showed fewer insertions and more deletions at VDJ junctions. Possibly, sequencing cDNA over-represented cells that had high TCR expression levels.

Expressed TCRB transcripts got sequenced, as all isolated RNA was reverse transcribed. The protocol was immunoSEQ multiplex PCR, while the TCRdb copy is restricted to in-frame clones and leaves out a portion. The repertoire holds about 930,000 clones, around a sixth seen once, with about 0.025% in the top ten. This clonotype originated in a woman younger than 30 in good health. J is TRBJ2-2 and V is TRBV4-3, with 8 bases identical to TRBD1. The sequencing sample was made of naive CD4+ T cells from blood. Written as DNA, the CDR3 is TGCGCCAGCAGCCAAAGGACAGGGAGTATCGGGGAGCTGTTTTTT. The encoded protein is CASSQRTGSIGELFF.